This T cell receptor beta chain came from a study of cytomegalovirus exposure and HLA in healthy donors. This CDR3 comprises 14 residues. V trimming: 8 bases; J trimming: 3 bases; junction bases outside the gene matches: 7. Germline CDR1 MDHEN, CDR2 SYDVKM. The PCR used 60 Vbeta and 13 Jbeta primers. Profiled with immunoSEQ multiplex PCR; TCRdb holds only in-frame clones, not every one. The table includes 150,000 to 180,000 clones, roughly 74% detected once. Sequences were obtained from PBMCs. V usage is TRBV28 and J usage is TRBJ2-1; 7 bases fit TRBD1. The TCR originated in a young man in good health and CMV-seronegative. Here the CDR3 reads CASEPGQIYNEQFF. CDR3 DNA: TGTGCCAGCGAACCGGGACAGATCTACAATGAGCAGTTCTTC.